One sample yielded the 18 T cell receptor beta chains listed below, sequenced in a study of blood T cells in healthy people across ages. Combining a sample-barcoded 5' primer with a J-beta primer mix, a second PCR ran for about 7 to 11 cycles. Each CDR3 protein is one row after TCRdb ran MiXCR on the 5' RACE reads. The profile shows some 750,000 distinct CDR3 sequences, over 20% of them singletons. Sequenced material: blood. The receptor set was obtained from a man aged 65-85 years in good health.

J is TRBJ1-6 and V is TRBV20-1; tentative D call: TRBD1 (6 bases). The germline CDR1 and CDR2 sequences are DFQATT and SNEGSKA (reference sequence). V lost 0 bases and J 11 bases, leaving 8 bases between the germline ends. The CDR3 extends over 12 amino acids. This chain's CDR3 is CSARDRGAPLHF. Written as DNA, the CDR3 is TGCAGTGCTAGAGATAGGGGGGCACCCCTCCACTTT.

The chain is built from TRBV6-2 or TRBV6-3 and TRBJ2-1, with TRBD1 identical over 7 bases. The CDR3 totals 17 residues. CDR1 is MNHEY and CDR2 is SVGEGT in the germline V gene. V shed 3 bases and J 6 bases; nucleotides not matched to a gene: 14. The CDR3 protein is CASSYSLPGQLSNEQFF. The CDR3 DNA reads TGTGCCAGCAGTTATTCCCTCCCGGGACAGCTATCCAATGAGCAGTTCTTC.

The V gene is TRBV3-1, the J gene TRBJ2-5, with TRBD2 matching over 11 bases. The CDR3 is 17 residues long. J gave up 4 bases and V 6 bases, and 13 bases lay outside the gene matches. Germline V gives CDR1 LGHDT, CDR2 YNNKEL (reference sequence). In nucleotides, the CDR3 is TGTGCCAGCAGTCTCGGGACTAGCGGAACCGTGGGAGAGACCCAGTACTTC. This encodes CASSLGTSGTVGETQYF.

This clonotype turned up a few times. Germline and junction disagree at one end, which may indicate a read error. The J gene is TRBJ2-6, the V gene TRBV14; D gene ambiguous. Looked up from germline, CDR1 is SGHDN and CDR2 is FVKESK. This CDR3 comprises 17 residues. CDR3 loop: CASGQEFRFSGANVLTF. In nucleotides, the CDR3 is TGTGCCAGCGGCCAAGAATTCCGCTTCTCTGGGGCCAACGTCCTGACTTTC.

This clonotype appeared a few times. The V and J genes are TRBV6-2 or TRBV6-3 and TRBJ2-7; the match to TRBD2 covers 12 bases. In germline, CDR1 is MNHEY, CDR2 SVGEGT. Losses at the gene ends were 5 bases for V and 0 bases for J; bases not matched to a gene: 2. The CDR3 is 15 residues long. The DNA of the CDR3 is TGTGCCAGCAGTCGACTAGCGGGAGCCTCCTACGAGCAGTACGTC. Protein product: CASSRLAGASYEQYV.

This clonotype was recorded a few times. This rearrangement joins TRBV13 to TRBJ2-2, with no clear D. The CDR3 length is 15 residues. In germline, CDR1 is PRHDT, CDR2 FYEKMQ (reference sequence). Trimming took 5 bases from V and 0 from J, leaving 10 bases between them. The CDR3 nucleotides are TGTGCCAGCAGCCCCGGGCGAGCGAACACCGGGGAGCTGTTTTTT. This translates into CASSPGRANTGELFF.

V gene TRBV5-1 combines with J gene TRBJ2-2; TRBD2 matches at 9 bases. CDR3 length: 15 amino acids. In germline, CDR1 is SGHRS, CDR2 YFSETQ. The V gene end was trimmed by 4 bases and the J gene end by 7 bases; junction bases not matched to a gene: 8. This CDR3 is CASSSLGLAGGELFF. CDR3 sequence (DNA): TGCGCCAGCAGCAGCCTGGGACTAGCTGGCGGGGAGCTGTTTTTT.

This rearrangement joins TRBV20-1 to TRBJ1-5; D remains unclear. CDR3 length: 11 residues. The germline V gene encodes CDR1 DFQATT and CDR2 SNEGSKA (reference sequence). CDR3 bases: TGCACCCGGGCGGACAATCAGCCCCAGCATTTT. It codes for CTRADNQPQHF.

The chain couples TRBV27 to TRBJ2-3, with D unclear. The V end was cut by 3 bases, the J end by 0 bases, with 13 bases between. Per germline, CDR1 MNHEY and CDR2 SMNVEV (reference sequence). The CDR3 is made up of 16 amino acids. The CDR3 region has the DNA TGTGCCAGCAGTTTCCCCTATCTAACTAGCACAGATACGCAGTATTTT. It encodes CASSFPYLTSTDTQYF.

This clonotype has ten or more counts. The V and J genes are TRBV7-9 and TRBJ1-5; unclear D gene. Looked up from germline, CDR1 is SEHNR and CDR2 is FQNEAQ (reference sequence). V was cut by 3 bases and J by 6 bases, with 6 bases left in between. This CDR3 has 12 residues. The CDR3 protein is CASSLGSQPQHF. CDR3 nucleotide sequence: TGTGCCAGCAGCTTGGGGTCTCAGCCCCAGCATTTT.

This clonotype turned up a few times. CDR3 region: CSAPHGTPNRQYF. The CDR3 nucleotides read TGCAGTGCCCCGCACGGGACACCAAATCGGCAGTACTTC. The rearrangement links TRBV20-1 to TRBJ2-7; TRBD1 is a possible D gene (6 bases). Trimming shortened V by 6 bases and J by 9 bases, and 21 bases separated the two germline ends. The CDR3 spans 13 residues. Germline-derived CDR1 and CDR2 are DFQATT and SNEGSKA (reference sequence).

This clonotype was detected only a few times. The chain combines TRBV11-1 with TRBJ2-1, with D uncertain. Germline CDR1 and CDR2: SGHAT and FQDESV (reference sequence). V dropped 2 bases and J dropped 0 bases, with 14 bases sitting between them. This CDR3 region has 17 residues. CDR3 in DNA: TGTGCCAGCAGCTTAATGACTCACCTCAGCTCCTACAATGAGCAGTTCTTC. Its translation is CASSLMTHLSSYNEQFF.

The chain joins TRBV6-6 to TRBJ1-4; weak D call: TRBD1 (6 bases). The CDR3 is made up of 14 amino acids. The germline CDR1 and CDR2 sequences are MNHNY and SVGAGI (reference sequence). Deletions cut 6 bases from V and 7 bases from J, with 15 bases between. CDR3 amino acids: CASRDGTSGEKLFF. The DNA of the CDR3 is TGTGCCAGCAGGGATGGGACATCGGGTGAAAAACTGTTTTTT.

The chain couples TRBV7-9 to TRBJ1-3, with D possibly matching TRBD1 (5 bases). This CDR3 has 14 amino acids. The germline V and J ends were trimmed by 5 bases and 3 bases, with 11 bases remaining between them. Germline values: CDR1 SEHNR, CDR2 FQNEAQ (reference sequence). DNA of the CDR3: TGTGCCAGCAGCCTACCGGGGGTTGGAAACACCATATATTTT. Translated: CASSLPGVGNTIYF.

The CDR3 protein is CASSYRLDYQETQYF. The CDR3 DNA follows: TGTGCCAGCAGTTACCGTCTAGATTACCAAGAGACCCAGTACTTC. V usage is TRBV6-2 or TRBV6-3 and J usage is TRBJ2-5, with D unresolved. Trimming left V 2 bases short and J 0 bases short, with 10 bases between. In germline, CDR1 is MNHEY, CDR2 SVGEGT. This CDR3 comprises 15 residues.

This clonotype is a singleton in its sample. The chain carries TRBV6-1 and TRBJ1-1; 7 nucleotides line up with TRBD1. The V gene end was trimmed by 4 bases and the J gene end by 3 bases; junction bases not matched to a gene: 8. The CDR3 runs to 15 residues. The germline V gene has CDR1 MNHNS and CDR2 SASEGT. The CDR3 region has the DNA TGTGCCAGCAGTGTCGTCGACAGGGCGGACACTGAAGCTTTCTTT. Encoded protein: CASSVVDRADTEAFF.

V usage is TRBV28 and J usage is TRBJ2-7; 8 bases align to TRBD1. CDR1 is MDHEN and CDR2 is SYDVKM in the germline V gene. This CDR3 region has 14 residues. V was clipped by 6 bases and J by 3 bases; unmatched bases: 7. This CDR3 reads CASSSRDRIYEQYF. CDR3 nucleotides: TGTGCCAGCAGCTCTCGGGACAGGATCTACGAGCAGTACTTC.

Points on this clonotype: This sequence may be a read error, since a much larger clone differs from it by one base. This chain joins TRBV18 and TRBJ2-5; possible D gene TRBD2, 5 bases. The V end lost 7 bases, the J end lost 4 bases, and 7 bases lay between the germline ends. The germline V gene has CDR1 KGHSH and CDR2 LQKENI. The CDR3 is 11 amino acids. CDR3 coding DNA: TGTGCCAGCTTAGCGATAGAGACCCAGTACTTC. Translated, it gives CASLAIETQYF.